The T cell receptor beta chain described here comes from a study of beta chain features in type 1 diabetes. Study-wide results and caveats: Type 1 diabetes patients had moderately but significantly shorter TCRB CDR3s in all four CD4+ subsets.

Sequencing targeted expressed TCRB transcripts, as all isolated RNA had been reverse transcribed. Method: immunoSEQ multiplex PCR; TCRdb's copy keeps in-frame clones and lacks some. The data hold some 160,000 clones, with roughly 9% observed a single time. Note on this clone: Its antigen is undetermined.

The V gene end was trimmed by 1 base and the J gene end by 7 bases; junction bases not matched to a gene: 11. Germline V gene data show CDR1 as PRHDT and CDR2 as FYEKMQ (reference sequence). This CDR3 region has 16 residues. The sample comprised central memory CD4+ T cells from blood. The chain employs TRBV13 and TRBJ2-7; 9 nucleotides align to TRBD2. This receptor was identified in a woman in her 30s with type 1 diabetes. The CDR3 sequence: CASSLARGGAIGEQYF. The CDR3 DNA reads TGTGCCAGCAGCTTAGCGCGGGGGGGCGCAATAGGAGAGCAGTACTTC.